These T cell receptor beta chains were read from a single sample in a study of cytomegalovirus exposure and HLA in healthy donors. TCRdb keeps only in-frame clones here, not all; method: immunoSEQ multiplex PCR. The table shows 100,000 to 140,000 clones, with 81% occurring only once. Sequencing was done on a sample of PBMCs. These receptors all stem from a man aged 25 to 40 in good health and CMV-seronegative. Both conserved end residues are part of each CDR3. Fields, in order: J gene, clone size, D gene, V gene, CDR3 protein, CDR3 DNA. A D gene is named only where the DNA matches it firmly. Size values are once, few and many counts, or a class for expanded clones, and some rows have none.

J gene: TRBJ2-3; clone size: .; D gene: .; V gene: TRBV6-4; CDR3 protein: CASSPEVGGEDTQYF; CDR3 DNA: TGTGCCAGCAGCCCCGAAGTGGGAGGTGAAGATACGCAGTATTTT
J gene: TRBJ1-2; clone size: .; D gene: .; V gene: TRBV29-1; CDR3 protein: CSVVSYGYTF; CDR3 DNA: TGCAGCGTTGTATCCTATGGCTACACCTTC
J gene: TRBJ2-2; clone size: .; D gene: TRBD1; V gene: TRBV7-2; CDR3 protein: CASSPDRAGELFF; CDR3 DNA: TGTGCCAGCAGCCCGGACAGGGCTGGGGAGCTGTTTTTT
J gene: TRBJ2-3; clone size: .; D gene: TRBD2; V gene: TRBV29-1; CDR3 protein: CSVHDLAGATDTQYF; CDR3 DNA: TGCAGCGTCCACGACCTAGCGGGTGCCACAGATACGCAGTATTTT
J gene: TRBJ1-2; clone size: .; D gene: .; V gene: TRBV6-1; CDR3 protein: CAILSQGHYYGYTF; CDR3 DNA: TGTGCCATACTCTCTCAGGGGCACTACTATGGCTACACCTTC
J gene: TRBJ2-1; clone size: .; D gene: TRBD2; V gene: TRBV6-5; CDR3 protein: CASRPLAGGVNEQFF; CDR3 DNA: TGTGCCAGCAGGCCACTAGCGGGGGGGGTCAATGAGCAGTTCTTC
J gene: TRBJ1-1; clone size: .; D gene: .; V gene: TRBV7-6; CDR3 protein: CASSLGRSDEAFF; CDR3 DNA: TGTGCCAGCAGCTTAGGCAGGTCTGATGAAGCTTTCTTT
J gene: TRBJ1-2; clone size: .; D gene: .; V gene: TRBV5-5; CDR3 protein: CASSLNYGYTF; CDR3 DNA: TGTGCCAGCAGCCTTAACTATGGCTACACCTTC
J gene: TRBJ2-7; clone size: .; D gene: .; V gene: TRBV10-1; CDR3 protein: CASSGDNPGSEQYF; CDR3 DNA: TGCGCCAGCAGTGGCGACAACCCCGGGAGTGAGCAGTACTTC
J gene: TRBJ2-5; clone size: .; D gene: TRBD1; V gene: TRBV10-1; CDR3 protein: CASSEGQAYQETQYF; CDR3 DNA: TGCGCCAGCAGTGAGGGACAGGCTTACCAAGAGACCCAGTACTTC
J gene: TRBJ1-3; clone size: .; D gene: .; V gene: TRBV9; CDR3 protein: CASSVASASGNTIYF; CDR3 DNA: TGTGCCAGCAGCGTAGCTAGTGCATCTGGAAACACCATATATTTT
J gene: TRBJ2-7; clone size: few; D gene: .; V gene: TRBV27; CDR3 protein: CASSDSNTYEQYF; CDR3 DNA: TGTGCCAGCAGTGACTCCAACACCTACGAGCAGTACTTC
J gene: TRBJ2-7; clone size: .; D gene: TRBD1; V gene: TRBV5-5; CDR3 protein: CASSFTGEEQYF; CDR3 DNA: TGTGCCAGCAGCTTTACAGGGGAAGAGCAGTACTTC
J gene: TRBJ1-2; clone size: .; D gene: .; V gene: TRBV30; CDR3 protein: CAWSGDSGYTF; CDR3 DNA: TGTGCCTGGAGTGGGGACTCTGGGTACACCTTC
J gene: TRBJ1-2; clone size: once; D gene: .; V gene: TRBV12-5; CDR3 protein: CASGPTVFGGYTF; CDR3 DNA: TGTGCTAGTGGTCCCACAGTATTTGGTGGCTACACCTTC
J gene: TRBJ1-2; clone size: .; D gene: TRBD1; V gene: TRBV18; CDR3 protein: CASSTGTGVRLDGYTF; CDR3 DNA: TGTGCCAGCTCAACCGGGACAGGGGTCCGTTTGGATGGCTACACCTTC
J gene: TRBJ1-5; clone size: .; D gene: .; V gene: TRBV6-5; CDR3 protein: CASSYSWLAGQPQHF; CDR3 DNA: TGTGCCAGCAGTTACTCGTGGCTGGCCGGGCAGCCCCAGCATTTT
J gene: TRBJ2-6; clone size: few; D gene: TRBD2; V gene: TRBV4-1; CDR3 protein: CASSQPSTSGEVPGANVLTF; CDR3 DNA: TGCGCCAGCAGCCAACCTTCGACTAGCGGGGAGGTCCCTGGGGCCAACGTCCTGACTTTC
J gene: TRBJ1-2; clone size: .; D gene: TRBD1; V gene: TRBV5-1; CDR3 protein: CASNPTGGLGGYTF; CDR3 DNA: TGCGCCAGCAACCCGACAGGGGGCTTGGGGGGCTACACCTTC
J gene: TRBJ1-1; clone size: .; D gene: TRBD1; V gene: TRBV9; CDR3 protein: CASSVEIGTGEAFF; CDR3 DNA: TGTGCCAGCAGCGTAGAGATCGGGACAGGCGAAGCTTTCTTT
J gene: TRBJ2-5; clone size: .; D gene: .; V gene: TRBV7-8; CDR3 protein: CASSLGGTPTQETQYF; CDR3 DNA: TGTGCCAGCAGCTTAGGGGGGACACCTACCCAAGAGACCCAGTACTTC
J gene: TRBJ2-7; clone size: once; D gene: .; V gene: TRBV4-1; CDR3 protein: CASSQELASLYEQYF; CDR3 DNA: TGCGCCAGCAGCCAAGAACTCGCTAGTCTCTACGAGCAGTACTTC
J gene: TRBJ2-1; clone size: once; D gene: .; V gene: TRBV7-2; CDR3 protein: CASSLAPRSYNEQFF; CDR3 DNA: TGTGCCAGCAGCTTAGCGCCTAGGTCCTACAATGAGCAGTTCTTC
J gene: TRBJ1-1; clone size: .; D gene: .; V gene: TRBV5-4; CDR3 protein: CASSRGTGLHLF; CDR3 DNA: TGTGCCAGCAGCCGAGGCACAGGGCTACATCTCTTT
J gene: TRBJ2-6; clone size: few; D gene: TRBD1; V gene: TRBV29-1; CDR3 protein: CSVETGVSGANVLTF; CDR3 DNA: TGCAGCGTTGAAACAGGGGTTTCTGGGGCCAACGTCCTGACTTTC
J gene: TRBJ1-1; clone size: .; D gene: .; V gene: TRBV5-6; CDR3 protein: CASSLGGVNTEAFF; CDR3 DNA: TGTGCCAGCAGCTTGGGGGGCGTAAACACTGAAGCTTTCTTT
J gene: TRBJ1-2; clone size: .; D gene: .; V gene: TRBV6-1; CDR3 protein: CASSEWTDHYGYTF; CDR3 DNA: TGTGCCAGCAGTGAATGGACTGACCACTATGGCTACACCTTC
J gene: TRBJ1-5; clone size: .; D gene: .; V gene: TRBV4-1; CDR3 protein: CASSQAPGLGGNQPQHF; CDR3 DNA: TGCGCCAGCAGCCAAGCCCCCGGTCTAGGGGGCAATCAGCCCCAGCATTTT
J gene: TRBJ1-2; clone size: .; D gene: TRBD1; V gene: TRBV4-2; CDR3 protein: CASSQDFGILGTGDNYGYTF; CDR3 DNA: TGTGCCAGCAGCCAAGATTTTGGCATCTTAGGGACAGGCGACAACTATGGCTACACCTTC
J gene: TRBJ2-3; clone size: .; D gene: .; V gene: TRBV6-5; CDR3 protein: CASRQGSDTQYF; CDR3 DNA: TGTGCCAGCAGGCAGGGTTCAGATACGCAGTATTTT
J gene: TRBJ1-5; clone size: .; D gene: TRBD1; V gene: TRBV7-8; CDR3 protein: CASSLLRTGTNQPQHF; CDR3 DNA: TGTGCCAGCAGCTTACTTAGGACAGGGACGAATCAGCCCCAGCATTTT
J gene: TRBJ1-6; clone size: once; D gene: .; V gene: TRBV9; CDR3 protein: CASSGGVGNSPLHF; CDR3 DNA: TGTGCCAGCAGCGGGGGGGTTGGGAATTCACCCCTCCACTTT
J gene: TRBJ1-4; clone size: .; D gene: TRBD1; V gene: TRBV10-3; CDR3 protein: CAISGQGDVKLFF; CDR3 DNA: TGTGCCATCAGTGGACAGGGGGACGTAAAACTGTTTTTT
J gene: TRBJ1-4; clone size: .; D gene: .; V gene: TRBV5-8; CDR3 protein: CASSLAGNEKLFF; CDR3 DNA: TGTGCCAGCAGCTTGGCCGGGAATGAAAAACTGTTTTTT
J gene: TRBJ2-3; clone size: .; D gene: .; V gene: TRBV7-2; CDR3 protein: CASSPGHRGDTQYF; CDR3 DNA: TGTGCCAGCAGCCCGGGACATCGGGGAGATACGCAGTATTTT
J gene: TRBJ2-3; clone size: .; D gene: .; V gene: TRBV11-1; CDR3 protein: CASSHWTGDTDTQYF; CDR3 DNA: TGTGCCAGCAGCCATTGGACGGGAGACACAGATACGCAGTATTTT
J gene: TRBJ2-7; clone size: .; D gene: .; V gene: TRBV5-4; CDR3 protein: CASSAATGYEQYF; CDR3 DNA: TGTGCCAGCAGCGCGGCGACAGGATACGAGCAGTACTTC
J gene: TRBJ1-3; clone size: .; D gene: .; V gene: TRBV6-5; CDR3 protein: CASGRTSTGNTIYF; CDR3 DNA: TGTGCCAGCGGGAGGACCTCTACTGGAAACACCATATATTTT
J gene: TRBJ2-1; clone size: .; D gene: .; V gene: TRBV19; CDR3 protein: CASSIGLLNEQFF; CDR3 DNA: TGTGCCAGTAGTATTGGGCTTTTAAATGAGCAGTTCTTC
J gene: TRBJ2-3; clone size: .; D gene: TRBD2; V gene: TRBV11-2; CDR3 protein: CASSPPSGAQYF; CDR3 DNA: TGTGCCAGCAGTCCACCTAGCGGGGCGCAGTATTTT